This is a list of T cell receptor beta chains from one sample in a study of spatial heterogeneity in lung cancer. Each CDR3 protein gets one entry after TCRdb re-called the 5' RACE reads with MiXCR. Of fewer than 50,000 distinct CDR3 sequences listed, more than 9% are singletons. The sequencing used PBMCs, collected at follow-up. Receptors originate from a female donor with early-stage non-small cell lung cancer. CDR3s include the opening cysteine and the closing phenylalanine or tryptophan. D genes are given only for firm matches. Where a row states a size, it is once, few, many or the class of an expanded clone; other rows omit it.

TRBJ1-1 medium-sized TRBD1 TRBV29-1 CSVGGSQGAMTEAFF TGCAGCGTTGGGGGCTCACAGGGGGCGATGACTGAAGCTTTCTTT
TRBJ2-1 few . TRBV28 CASGQSNEQFF TGTGCCAGCGGCCAGAGCAATGAGCAGTTCTTC
TRBJ2-3 . TRBD2 TRBV7-6 CASSPLAGGARRTDTQYF TGTGCCAGCAGCCCCCTAGCGGGGGGCGCAAGACGCACAGATACGCAGTATTTT
TRBJ1-5 many . TRBV5-1 CASSPTGSNQPQHF TGCGCCAGCAGCCCTACAGGGAGCAATCAGCCCCAGCATTTT
TRBJ2-3 . . TRBV5-4 CASSGSRGDTQYF TGTGCCAGCAGCGGATCGAGGGGGGATACGCAGTATTTT
TRBJ2-3 many TRBD2 TRBV6-5 CASRGLAPSTDTQYF TGTGCCAGCAGAGGACTAGCTCCTAGCACAGATACGCAGTATTTT
TRBJ2-5 . . TRBV5-5 CASSLRQETQYF TGTGCCAGCAGCTTGCGTCAAGAGACCCAGTACTTC
TRBJ2-7 . TRBD2 TRBV5-4 CASSLGLADTYEQYF TGTGCCAGCAGCCTGGGCCTAGCGGATACCTACGAGCAGTACTTC
TRBJ1-1 . . TRBV5-4 CASSLITENTEAFF TGTGCCAGCAGCTTGATAACGGAGAACACTGAAGCTTTCTTT
TRBJ2-1 few . TRBV5-6 CASSLFGLYNEQFF TGTGCCAGCAGCTTGTTCGGGCTCTACAATGAGCAGTTCTTC
TRBJ1-1 few . TRBV6-6 CASTSSTEAFF TGTGCCAGCACAAGTAGCACTGAAGCTTTCTTT
TRBJ2-5 many . TRBV28 CASSPSHRAQETQYF TGTGCCAGCAGTCCGTCTCACAGAGCCCAAGAGACCCAGTACTTC
TRBJ2-7 few . TRBV5-1 CASSSAAGTGSYEQYF TGCGCCAGCAGCTCCGCAGCCGGGACCGGGTCCTACGAGCAGTACTTC
TRBJ2-3 few . TRBV4-2 CASSQEAGAGTDTQYF TGTGCCAGCAGCCAAGAGGCTGGGGCAGGCACAGATACGCAGTATTTT
TRBJ1-1 many . TRBV3-1 CASSQSDRNTEAFF TGTGCCAGCAGCCAATCTGACAGGAACACTGAAGCTTTCTTT
TRBJ1-5 many . TRBV3-1 CASSQGPYQPQHF TGTGCCAGCAGCCAAGGCCCTTATCAGCCCCAGCATTTT
TRBJ1-4 many . TRBV2 CASSEPWTNEKLFF TGTGCCAGCAGTGAACCCTGGACTAATGAAAAACTGTTTTTT
TRBJ2-7 . . TRBV25-1 CASSEGGPGEQYF TGTGCCAGCAGTGAGGGGGGACCGGGGGAGCAGTACTTC
TRBJ1-5 many TRBD1 TRBV2 CASRGTGSQPQHF TGTGCCAGCAGAGGGACAGGGTCTCAGCCCCAGCATTTT
TRBJ2-3 few TRBD2 TRBV6-2/TRBV6-3 CASSNPSGGPSYTDTQYF TGTGCCAGCAGTAACCCAAGCGGGGGGCCTTCCTACACAGATACGCAGTATTTT
TRBJ1-2 many . TRBV6-6 CASSYSPSYGYTF TGTGCCAGCAGTTACTCCCCGAGCTATGGCTACACCTTC